This entry lists 27 T cell receptor beta chains sequenced from one sample in a study of T cell responses to AZD1222 COVID-19 vaccine (dated by TCRdb to about 2021). To prepare the library, the immunoSEQ multiplex PCR assay was applied. In TCRdb, the immuneACCESS table is reduced to in-frame sequences with V and J assigned. These tables do not hold every clone; where another copy was compared, an unresolved V gene accounts for under half, and the others remain unexplained. Recorded for this sample are about 170,000 clones; about 89% of them occurred a single time. Approximately 1.6% of the sample comes from the top ten. This sample's time point label indicates: baseline before first vaccination. The sequences come from peripheral blood, collected on day 0 of AZD1222 vaccination. The origin of the receptors is an adult in good health.

The chain links TRBV20-1 to TRBJ1-2; a weak D match, TRBD1 (6 bases). There are 14 residues in the CDR3. CDR1 is DFQATT and CDR2 is SNEGSKA in the germline V gene (reference sequence). V gave up 3 bases and J gave up 3 bases, with 14 bases separating them. The CDR3 reads CSASTGGRDYGYTF. The CDR3 nucleotides read TGCAGTGCTAGTACGGGGGGCAGGGACTATGGCTACACCTTC.

J is TRBJ1-2 and V is TRBV9, with D tentatively TRBD1 (5 bases). This CDR3 comprises 18 residues. Trimming left V 3 bases short and J 0 bases short, with 21 bases between. Germline V gene lookup returns CDR1 SGDLS and CDR2 YYNGEE. The CDR3 coding sequence is TGTGCCAGCAGCGATGAGGGAGGGGTCCAATGGGCTAACTATGGCTACACCTTC. Its translation is CASSDEGGVQWANYGYTF.

This chain connects TRBV6-2 or TRBV6-3 to TRBJ2-7; 11 bases are a match to TRBD2. Germline V gene lookup returns CDR1 MNHEY and CDR2 SVGEGT. Trimming cost V 0 bases and J 3 bases; bases outside gene matches: 1. The CDR3 runs to 15 residues. The CDR3 protein is CASSYSGTSGYEQYF. CDR3 DNA sequence: TGTGCCAGCAGTTACTCGGGGACTAGCGGCTACGAGCAGTACTTC.

This chain uses TRBV6-6 with TRBJ1-1; 12 nucleotides line up with TRBD1. Germline-derived CDR1 and CDR2 are MNHNY and SVGAGI (reference sequence). The V segment lost 6 bases and the J segment 8 bases; nucleotides outside the gene matches: 4. CDR3 length equals 13 residues. In DNA form, the CDR3 reads TGTGCCAGCAGGGCCGGGACAGGGGGCGAAGCTTTCTTT. Protein sequence: CASRAGTGGEAFF.

The CDR3 protein is CASTTGRRPGFGGELFF. Written as DNA, the CDR3 is TGTGCCAGCACCACCGGCCGAAGGCCCGGGTTCGGCGGGGAGCTGTTTTTT. The chain uses TRBV11-2 and TRBJ2-2; D is unclear. Germline V gene data show CDR1 as SGHAT and CDR2 as FQNNGV. V gave up 7 bases and J gave up 7 bases, with 25 bases separating them. The CDR3 extends over 17 amino acids.

V is TRBV28 and J is TRBJ1-2; TRBD1 matches at 7 bases. CDR3 length: 14 residues. Germline CDR1 and CDR2: MDHEN and SYDVKM. The trim removed 5 bases at V and 4 bases at J, leaving 7 bases unmatched. The chain's CDR3 is CASSQRGQSYGYTF. CDR3 sequence (DNA): TGTGCCAGCAGTCAACGGGGACAGTCCTATGGCTACACCTTC.

A single count supports this clone. The CDR3 DNA follows: TGTGCCAGCAGCGCCGGGACAGGTGAAGCTTTCTTT. Translated, it gives CASSAGTGEAFF. J is TRBJ1-1 and V is TRBV9; 8 bases match TRBD1. Germline V gene data show CDR1 as SGDLS and CDR2 as YYNGEE. With V trimmed by 3 bases and J by 7 bases, 2 bases remained unmatched. The CDR3 runs to 12 residues.

A few counts support this clone. The V and J genes are TRBV5-8 and TRBJ2-7; TRBD1 matches 8 bases. Germline V CDR1 and CDR2: SGHTS, YDEGEE. V lost 3 bases to trimming and J lost 2 bases; unmatched junction nucleotides: 10. The CDR3 runs to 16 residues. The CDR3 sequence is CASSSRVLGQAYEQYV. CDR3 nucleotides: TGTGCCAGCAGCTCGAGGGTTTTGGGACAGGCCTACGAGCAGTACGTC.

The V call is TRBV6-1, the J call TRBJ1-6, with D uncertain. Germline CDR1 reads MNHNS; CDR2 reads SASEGT. The germline V and J ends were trimmed by 0 bases and 7 bases, with 13 bases remaining between them. This CDR3 is 16 amino acids long. The CDR3 DNA reads TGTGCCAGCAGTGAAGCGGTGCGCCTATGGAATTCACCCCTCCACTTT. Protein product: CASSEAVRLWNSPLHF.

The chain employs TRBV7-8 and TRBJ2-7; 8 nucleotides line up with TRBD1. V lost 3 bases to trimming and J lost 2 bases; unmatched junction nucleotides: 9. Germline values: CDR1 SGHVS, CDR2 FQNEAQ. The CDR3 consists of 16 residues. The CDR3: CASSFGQGSEPYEQYF. The CDR3 DNA sequence: TGTGCCAGCAGCTTCGGACAGGGTTCGGAACCCTACGAGCAGTACTTC.

DNA of the CDR3: TGTGCCAGCAGCCCGCTCGGAGCGGGCAGCACAGATACGCAGTATTTT. Its protein is CASSPLGAGSTDTQYF. The J gene is TRBJ2-3, the V gene TRBV9; D perhaps matches TRBD2 (6 bases). Between the trimmed V and J ends, which lost 4 bases and 0 bases, there was a span of 15 bases. Germline V lookup: CDR1 SGDLS, CDR2 YYNGEE. The CDR3 extends over 16 amino acids.

The sample holds one count of this clone. V usage is TRBV7-9 and J usage is TRBJ1-6, with D uncertain. The CDR3 is 15 amino acids. The V gene lost 1 base and the J gene lost 7 bases, with 11 bases spanning the gap. Germline-derived CDR1 and CDR2 are SEHNR and FQNEAQ (reference sequence). CDR3 nucleotides: TGTGCCAGCAGCTTAGGATCAGTGGGCAATTCACCCCTCCACTTT. Amino acid sequence: CASSLGSVGNSPLHF.

The rearrangement joins TRBV2 to TRBJ1-1; possible D gene TRBD1, 6 bases. The CDR3 runs to 13 residues. Trimming shortened V by 9 bases and J by 9 bases, and 20 bases separated the two germline ends. CDR1 and CDR2 from the germline V gene are SNHLY and FYNNEI. CDR3 sequence (DNA): TGTGCCAGATCAAGGACTCCAGGGGATAAAGCTTTCTTT. Protein product: CARSRTPGDKAFF. Together with reference TRBV2 and TRBJ1-1, the CDR3 gives the full variable domain: EPEVTQTPSHQVTQMGQEVILRCVPISNHLYFYWYRQILGQKVEFLVSFYNNEISEKSEIFDDQFSVERPDGSNFTLKIRSTKLEDSAMYFCARSRTPGDKAFFGQGTRLTVV.

The V call is TRBV6-5, the J call TRBJ1-1; D call uncertain. Germline lookup yields CDR1 MNHEY and CDR2 SVGAGI. This CDR3 has 13 amino acids. V lost 2 bases to trimming and J lost 11 bases, with 15 bases between them. DNA for the CDR3: TGTGCCAGCAGTTACCGACAAGGAAGGAGTGCTTTCTTT. Its protein product is CASSYRQGRSAFF.

V gene TRBV6-5 combines with J gene TRBJ1-4, with D unresolved. The germline V gene encodes CDR1 MNHEY and CDR2 SVGAGI. Trimming stripped 7 bases from V and 4 bases from J, with 13 bases between. The CDR3 spans 14 residues. The CDR3 region has the DNA TGTGCCAGCAAGGGTCCGGGCTTTAATGAAAAACTGTTTTTT. Its translation is CASKGPGFNEKLFF.

The chain has TRBV12-2 and TRBJ1-5; the D call TRBD1 from the table was never checked on the DNA. TRBV12-2 is recorded as a pseudogene. The CDR3 has 9 amino acids. The CDR3: CASRLVHHF. The CDR3 region has the DNA TGTGCAAGTCGCTTAGTCCATCATTTT.

CDR3 coding DNA: TGTGCCAGCAGCGTAGACAGGGCCGGTGGAAACACCATATATTTT. Translating it yields CASSVDRAGGNTIYF. The chain has TRBV9 and TRBJ1-3; tentatively, D is TRBD1 (6 bases). Germline V gene lookup returns CDR1 SGDLS and CDR2 YYNGEE. The CDR3 spans 15 residues. V lost 0 bases, J lost 3 bases, and 10 bases lay in between.

The chain combines TRBV10-2 with TRBJ1-5; 9 positions agree with TRBD1. The length of the CDR3 is 14 residues. Per the germline V gene, CDR1 is WSHSY and CDR2 is SAAADI. Trimming took 4 bases from V and 7 from J; bases not matched to a gene: 5. CDR3 sequence: CASSGTGDRQPQHF. The CDR3, as DNA: TGCGCCAGCAGTGGGACAGGGGATCGGCAGCCCCAGCATTTT.

The V and J genes are TRBV28 and TRBJ2-2; TRBD1 agrees at 8 bases. CDR1 is MDHEN and CDR2 is SYDVKM in the germline V gene. The CDR3 contains 15 residues. With 2 bases clipped from V and 7 bases from J, the junction kept 6 bases outside the gene matches. CDR3 nucleotides: TGTGCCAGCAGTTTACCAGGGGGCTTGGACGGGGAGCTGTTTTTT. Amino acid sequence: CASSLPGGLDGELFF. The complete variable domain, with remaining parts taken from reference TRBV28 and TRBJ2-2, reads DVKVTQSSRYLVKRTGEKVFLECVQDMDHENMFWYRQDPGLGLRLIYFSYDVKMKEKGDIPEGYSVSREKKERFSLILESASTNQTSMYLCASSLPGGLDGELFFGEGSRLTVL.

This clone was observed a handful of times. At one of its ends the junction is not consistent with the germline gene, which may arise from a read error. The genes are TRBV7-7 and TRBJ2-1, with 7 nucleotides matching TRBD1. From germline, CDR1 is SSHAT and CDR2 FNYEAQ (reference sequence). The CDR3 contains 14 residues. CDR3 nucleotides: TGTGCTAGCAGCTTAGAAGGGGGCCACAATGAGCAGTTCTTC. This translates into CASSLEGGHNEQFF.

The rearrangement links TRBV28 to TRBJ2-1, with TRBD2 identical over 7 bases. The V gene's germline CDR1 is MDHEN and CDR2 SYDVKM. This CDR3 spans 15 amino acids. The V and J ends lost 7 bases and 8 bases, in that order; junction bases with no gene match: 14. The CDR3 spells CASIMGRGFRDEQFF. CDR3 coding DNA: TGTGCCAGCATAATGGGGCGGGGGTTTAGGGATGAGCAGTTCTTC.

The rearrangement links TRBV27 to TRBJ2-1, with a tentative D call TRBD2 (6 bases). The V gene's germline CDR1 is MNHEY and CDR2 SMNVEV (reference sequence). Trimming removed 3 bases from V and 4 bases from J, with 10 bases in between. The CDR3 consists of 14 residues. The CDR3 coding sequence is TGTGCCAGCAGTTTTGGAGGGTTGTACAATGAGCAGTTCTTC. Translation gives CASSFGGLYNEQFF.

V usage is TRBV28 and J usage is TRBJ2-1, with a weak D call TRBD1 (6 bases). V gave up 5 bases and J gave up 5 bases, with 16 bases separating them. The CDR3 extends over 15 amino acids. Germline CDR1 is MDHEN and CDR2 is SYDVKM. CDR3 nucleotide sequence: TGTGCCAGCAGTGAGCGGTATCCAGGGGACAATGAGCAGTTCTTC. The encoded protein is CASSERYPGDNEQFF.

The rearrangement joins TRBV7-2 to TRBJ2-1, with 8 nucleotides matching TRBD2. V was clipped by 7 bases and J by 9 bases; unmatched bases: 8. Germline V gene lookup returns CDR1 SGHTA and CDR2 FQGNSA. The CDR3 sequence is 13 residues long. Written as DNA, the CDR3 is TGTGCCAGCACCTTCGGGGGGGTAACTGAGCAGTTCTTC. Residues: CASTFGGVTEQFF.

The chain joins TRBV18 to TRBJ2-7; a weak D match, TRBD2 (6 bases). V lost 0 bases and J 6 bases, leaving 15 bases between the germline ends. In germline, CDR1 is KGHSH, CDR2 LQKENI. The CDR3 extends over 15 amino acids. The CDR3 loop reads CASSPPSPGRGEQYF. The CDR3 DNA reads TGTGCCAGCTCACCACCGAGCCCCGGGCGGGGCGAGCAGTACTTC.

The chain recombines TRBV25-1 with TRBJ1-2, with 9 bases fitting TRBD1. CDR3 length: 14 amino acids. V lost 5 bases, J lost 5 bases, and 6 bases stayed unmatched. In germline, CDR1 is MGHDK, CDR2 SYGVNS. The CDR3 reads CASSRTGAGYGYTF. DNA of the CDR3: TGTGCCAGCAGTCGGACAGGGGCGGGGTATGGCTACACCTTC.

The V call is TRBV19, the J call TRBJ1-2; no clear D gene. This CDR3 region has 13 residues. V was cut by 6 bases and J by 3 bases, with 11 bases left in between. The V gene's germline CDR1 is LNHDA and CDR2 SQIVND (reference sequence). The CDR3 DNA reads as TGTGCCAGTAGAGACCGTACTGACTATGGCTACACCTTC. As protein: CASRDRTDYGYTF.